This is a list of T cell receptor beta chains from one sample in a study of blood T cell repertoires in COVID-19. Clones were sequenced by immunoSEQ multiplex PCR, and TCRdb holds only the in-frame ones, with some missing. The table has around 390,000 clones, about 86% seen once. The sequenced material came from PBMCs or T cells enriched from blood (not recorded which). The receptor set was obtained from a woman between 45 and 65 years old who had recovered from COVID-19. CDR3s include the opening cysteine and the closing phenylalanine or tryptophan. The order of the fields is J gene, D gene, V gene, clone size, CDR3 protein, CDR3 DNA. A D gene is named only where the DNA matches it firmly. Clone size is given for some rows only: seen once, a few or many times, or a class if the clone is expanded.

TRBJ2-7 - TRBV5-1 - CASSLTTYEQYF TGCGCCAGCAGCTTGACTACCTACGAGCAGTACTTC
TRBJ1-5 - TRBV12-3/TRBV12-4 - CASSFGGNQPQHF TGTGCCAGCAGCTTCGGGGGGAATCAGCCCCAGCATTTT
TRBJ1-5 - TRBV28 few CASSLSAGFNQPQHF TGTGCCAGCAGTTTATCAGCAGGGTTTAACCAGCCCCAGCATTTT
TRBJ1-2 - TRBV6-5 - CASSTDGGLSYGYTF TGTGCCAGCAGTACGGACGGAGGCCTATCCTATGGCTACACCTTC
TRBJ1-6 - TRBV7-8 - CASSPRAGNPVNSPLHF TGTGCCAGCAGCCCGCGAGCAGGGAACCCAGTCAATTCACCCCTCCACTTT
TRBJ1-1 - TRBV30 - CAWSAGMNTEAFF TGTGCCTGGAGTGCCGGGATGAACACTGAAGCTTTCTTT
TRBJ2-1 TRBD1 TRBV5-1 - CASSLQGANLNNEQFF TGCGCCAGCAGCTTACAGGGGGCGAACCTTAACAATGAGCAGTTCTTC
TRBJ1-3 - TRBV6-6 - CASSYGRAGNTIYF TGTGCCAGCAGTTACGGCAGGGCAGGAAACACCATATATTTT
TRBJ2-2 - TRBV5-1 - CASSPSPLFRGGAGELFF TGCGCCAGCAGCCCCAGCCCGTTATTTCGGGGTGGGGCCGGGGAGCTGTTTTTT
TRBJ1-2 TRBD1 TRBV12-3/TRBV12-4 - CASSRQGFGGYTF TGTGCCAGCAGCCGACAGGGTTTTGGTGGCTACACCTTC
TRBJ1-5 TRBD1 TRBV27 - CASSSGQGLQPQHF TGTGCCAGCAGTTCGGGACAGGGGCTTCAGCCCCAGCATTTT
TRBJ2-7 - TRBV4-1 - CASSQWTAGPYEQYF TGCGCCAGCAGCCAATGGACCGCGGGGCCCTACGAGCAGTACTTC
TRBJ1-5 - TRBV30 - CAWSLRGGQPQHF TGTGCCTGGAGTCTAAGGGGGGGTCAGCCCCAGCATTTT
TRBJ2-1 TRBD2 TRBV7-2 - CASSFHGGTGFEQFF TGTGCCAGCAGCTTTCACGGGGGGACCGGGTTTGAGCAGTTCTTC
TRBJ2-5 - TRBV3-1/TRBV3-2 once CASSQGATRKETQYF TGTGCCAGCAGCCAAGGGGCAACTAGGAAAGAGACCCAGTACTTC
TRBJ1-1 - TRBV19 once CASTPSSGTEAFF TGTGCCAGTACTCCCTCGTCAGGCACTGAAGCTTTCTTT
TRBJ1-4 - TRBV2 few CASRAGPSEKLFF TGTGCCAGCAGAGCAGGGCCTAGTGAAAAACTGTTTTTT
TRBJ1-1 - TRBV2 - CASRPDSNTEAFF TGTGCCAGCAGACCTGACAGTAACACTGAAGCTTTCTTT
TRBJ1-2 - TRBV20-1 - CSASDYRVSNYGYTF TGCAGTGCTAGTGATTACAGGGTTTCCAACTATGGCTACACCTTC
TRBJ1-5 TRBD1 TRBV4-3 once CASSQDRGEPQHF TGCGCCAGCAGCCAGGACAGGGGGGAGCCCCAGCATTTT
TRBJ1-3 - TRBV7-9 - CASSPGERTVSGNTIYF TGTGCCAGCAGCCCCGGCGAAAGGACAGTCTCTGGAAACACCATATATTTT
TRBJ2-3 TRBD1 TRBV3-1/TRBV3-2 - CASSSRQGADTQYF TGTGCCAGCAGTTCAAGACAGGGCGCCGATACGCAGTATTTT
TRBJ2-3 - TRBV19 - CASRGVGADTQYF TGTGCCAGTCGAGGTGTGGGAGCAGATACGCAGTATTTT
TRBJ2-1 TRBD2 TRBV5-6 - CASNHPVGGVNEQFF TGTGCCAGCAACCACCCAGTTGGGGGGGTTAATGAGCAGTTCTTC
TRBJ1-5 TRBD1 TRBV19 - CASTPTGGRYQPQHF TGTGCCAGTACCCCAACAGGGGGTCGTTATCAGCCCCAGCATTTT
TRBJ1-2 - TRBV4-3 - CASSQDEGRPYGYTF TGCGCCAGCAGCCAGGACGAGGGCAGACCCTATGGCTACACCTTC
TRBJ1-2 TRBD1 TRBV19 - CASLGTGELYGYTF TGTGCCAGTCTCGGGACAGGGGAACTGTATGGCTACACCTTC
TRBJ2-1 TRBD1 TRBV11-2 - CASTPRTGEEQGEQFF TGTGCCAGCACCCCCAGGACAGGGGAGGAGCAGGGTGAGCAGTTCTTC
TRBJ1-4 - TRBV10-3 - CAISDQAGSLEKLFF TGTGCCATCAGTGACCAGGCAGGGTCATTGGAAAAACTGTTTTTT
TRBJ2-5 - TRBV5-6 once CASSPTPSLQTQYF TGTGCCAGCAGCCCAACCCCTAGTTTGCAGACCCAGTACTTC
TRBJ2-3 TRBD2 TRBV18 - CASSPATSGAGTDTQYF TGTGCCAGCTCACCCGCGACCAGCGGGGCGGGAACAGATACGCAGTATTTT
TRBJ1-2 - TRBV11-2 few CASSLGWGAGYGYTF TGTGCCAGCAGCTTAGGGTGGGGCGCTGGCTATGGCTACACCTTC
TRBJ2-7 - TRBV13 - CASSKQGGYEQYF TGTGCCAGCAGCAAACAGGGAGGGTACGAGCAGTACTTC
TRBJ2-1 - TRBV29-1 - CSVVAEARNEQFF TGCAGCGTTGTCGCTGAGGCTCGTAATGAGCAGTTCTTC
TRBJ1-5 TRBD1 TRBV2 - CASRPDRGYNQPQHF TGTGCCAGCAGACCGGACAGGGGCTATAATCAGCCCCAGCATTTT
TRBJ2-3 - TRBV5-4 - CASSLTAVTDTQYF TGTGCCAGCAGCTTGACGGCGGTCACAGATACGCAGTATTTT